The next 22 T cell receptor beta chains were all read from a single sample in a study of T cells in Graves' hyperthyroidism and ophthalmopathy. Amplification of TCR beta CDR3 regions used RNA as the template. The HTBI primer set was used in a first-round RT-PCR of the TCR CDR3. TCRdb itself ran the multiplex PCR reads through MiXCR, one entry per CDR3 protein. The table lists 500,000 or so distinct CDR3 sequences, approximately 17% of them singletons, with 15% to 20% in the top ten. Specimen: blood. Receptors originate from a woman aged 18 to 35 with Graves' ophthalmopathy.

In this sample, this clonotype turned up many times. This chain links TRBV3-1 with TRBJ2-3; 11 bases are a match to TRBD2. This CDR3 region has 16 residues. J lost 1 base, V lost 2 bases, and 2 bases had no gene match. Germline V gene data show CDR1 as LGHDT and CDR2 as YNNKEL (reference sequence). The CDR3 region is CASSQTLAGGTDTQYF. The CDR3 region has the DNA TGTGCCAGCAGCCAAACACTAGCGGGGGGCACAGATACGCAGTATTTT.

This clonotype has at least ten counts. This chain uses TRBV12-3 or TRBV12-4 with TRBJ1-2; 9 bases are shared with TRBD1. The CDR3 sequence is 16 residues long. J lost 8 bases, V lost 4 bases, and 14 bases had no gene match. The CDR3 coding sequence is TGTGCCAGCAGTTCCCGGGACAGGGTGGTTCTAAAGGGCTACACCTTC. Amino acids: CASSSRDRVVLKGYTF.

At least ten counts were recorded for this clonotype. The chain recombines TRBV11-2 with TRBJ1-1; no clear D gene. The germline V and J ends were trimmed by 1 base and 5 bases, with 11 bases remaining between them. The germline CDR1 and CDR2 sequences are SGHAT and FQNNGV. This CDR3 contains 14 residues. This chain's CDR3 is CASSLAGRGTEAFF. The DNA of the CDR3 is TGTGCCAGCAGCTTAGCGGGTAGAGGGACTGAAGCTTTCTTT. Full variable domain (remainder filled in from reference TRBV11-2 and TRBJ1-1): EAGVAQSPRYKIIEKRQSVAFWCNPISGHATLYWYQQILGQGPKLLIQFQNNGVVDDSQLPKDRFSAERLKGVDSTLKIQPAKLEDSAVYLCASSLAGRGTEAFFGQGTRLTVV.

This clonotype was counted many times. This sequence joins TRBV7-8 and TRBJ2-1, with 10 bases that match TRBD1. CDR1 SGHVS and CDR2 FQNEAQ come from the germline V gene. CDR3 size: 16 residues. Unmatched junction bases numbered 13, after V lost 4 bases and J lost 10 bases. The CDR3 bases are TGTGCCAGCAGCTCCTTTGACAGGGGGCGGGCGGGCGAGCAGTTCTTC. Its protein is CASSSFDRGRAGEQFF.

The chain is built from TRBV20-1 and TRBJ2-2, with 11 bases lining up with TRBD2. Per germline, CDR1 DFQATT and CDR2 SNEGSKA (reference sequence). The V gene end was trimmed by 3 bases and the J gene end by 7 bases; junction bases not matched to a gene: 7. The CDR3 length is 15 residues. For the CDR3, the DNA is TGCAGTGCTAGGAGTCTAGCGGGAGGATTCGGGGAGCTGTTTTTT. This codes for CSARSLAGGFGELFF.

This clonotype occurred a few times. This sequence joins TRBV18 and TRBJ1-6; TRBD1 is a possible D gene (6 bases). CDR1 is KGHSH and CDR2 is LQKENI in the germline V gene. CDR3 length equals 18 residues. V lost 3 bases and J lost 10, with 25 bases in between. Here the CDR3 DNA reads TGTGCCAGCTCACCTTCTCCTGTGACTAACAGGGTCAGCTCACCCCTCCACTTT. Translated, it gives CASSPSPVTNRVSSPLHF. Supplemented by reference TRBV18 and TRBJ1-6, the full variable domain reads NAGVMQNPRHLVRRRGQEARLRCSPMKGHSHVYWYRQLPEEGLKFMVYLQKENIIDESGMPKERFSAEFPKEGPSILRIQQVVRGDSAAYFCASSPSPVTNRVSSPLHFGNGTRLTVT.

This clonotype was observed a few times. The chain links TRBV27 to TRBJ1-4; D is unresolved. Germline V gene lookup returns CDR1 MNHEY and CDR2 SMNVEV (reference sequence). The V gene lost 6 bases and the J gene lost 0 bases, with 8 bases spanning the gap. CDR3 length: 14 amino acids. The CDR3 bases are TGTGCCAGCAGATCAGAGTCAACTAATGAAAAACTGTTTTTT. This encodes CASRSESTNEKLFF.

At least ten counts were recorded for this clonotype. The chain has TRBV2 and TRBJ2-7; D is unclear. V was cut by 7 bases and J by 2 bases, with 9 bases left in between. The CDR3 is 12 amino acids. Germline CDR1 is SNHLY and CDR2 is FYNNEI. The chain's CDR3 is CASKVSPYEQYF. The CDR3 bases are TGTGCCAGCAAGGTTAGTCCCTACGAGCAGTACTTC.

This clonotype was detected many times. This chain connects TRBV7-9 to TRBJ2-7, with a tentative D call TRBD1 (6 bases). The CDR3 sequence is 15 residues long. The germline V and J ends were trimmed by 1 base and 4 bases, with 14 bases remaining between them. Germline V gene sequence: CDR1 SEHNR, CDR2 FQNEAQ (reference sequence). The CDR3 coding sequence is TGTGCCAGCAGCTTAGATCCAGGGGCAGGGTACGAGCAGTACTTC. It codes for CASSLDPGAGYEQYF.

The chain recombines TRBV2 with TRBJ2-3; 10 nucleotides line up with TRBD2. Germline loops: CDR1 SNHLY, CDR2 FYNNEI. The CDR3 spans 15 residues. J gave up 1 base and V 6 bases, and 4 bases lay outside the gene matches. The CDR3, as DNA: TGTGCCAGCAGGGGAGGACTAGCGGGCACAGATACGCAGTATTTT. It codes for CASRGGLAGTDTQYF.

This clonotype occurred many times. CDR3: CASSRDPYGYTF. CDR3 nucleotides: TGTGCCAGCAGCCGGGATCCCTATGGCTACACCTTC. The chain recombines TRBV6-2 or TRBV6-3 with TRBJ1-2; D remains ambiguous. This CDR3 comprises 12 residues. Germline V gene sequence: CDR1 MNHEY, CDR2 SVGEGT. V lost 6 bases to trimming and J lost 4 bases, with 9 bases between them.

There are a few counts of this clonotype. The DNA for the CDR3 is TGCAGTGCTAGAGTTCAGGGTACCGAGACCCAGTACTTC. The encoded protein is CSARVQGTETQYF. The chain is built from TRBV20-1 and TRBJ2-5, with D possibly being TRBD1 (5 bases). Looked up from germline, CDR1 is DFQATT and CDR2 is SNEGSKA (reference sequence). The germline V and J ends were trimmed by 1 base and 5 bases, with 11 bases remaining between them. The length of the CDR3 is 13 residues.

This clonotype occurred a few times. The rearrangement links TRBV9 to TRBJ2-3; 9 bases are shared with TRBD2. Germline V lookup: CDR1 SGDLS, CDR2 YYNGEE. V lost 3 bases to trimming and J lost 3 bases; unmatched junction nucleotides: 8. The CDR3 sequence is 16 residues long. The CDR3 reads CASSALAGEGTDTQYF. The DNA of the CDR3 is TGTGCCAGCAGCGCCTTAGCGGGAGAAGGGACAGATACGCAGTATTTT.

The chain is built from TRBV7-8 and TRBJ2-2; D uncertain. Germline CDR1 and CDR2: SGHVS and FQNEAQ. Trimming removed 4 bases from V and 1 base from J, with 13 bases in between. The CDR3 loop spans 16 amino acids. The CDR3 loop reads CASSSFSQLNTGELFF. Written as DNA, the CDR3 is TGTGCCAGCAGCTCATTTTCACAGCTGAACACCGGGGAGCTGTTTTTT.

This clonotype was seen at least ten times. The rearrangement joins TRBV30 to TRBJ2-7; tentative D call: TRBD2 (6 bases). The germline V gene has CDR1 GTSNPN and CDR2 SVGIG (reference sequence). The CDR3 length is 14 residues. Trimming removed 1 base at V and 2 bases at J, with 12 bases between. In nucleotides, the CDR3 is TGTGCCTGGAGTGGGACTGGGACTGCCTACGAGCAGTACTTC. Its protein is CAWSGTGTAYEQYF.

This clonotype was seen repeatedly, ten times or more. V and J are TRBV30 and TRBJ2-1, with TRBD2 matching over 7 bases. The length of the CDR3 is 17 residues. Germline V CDR1 and CDR2: GTSNPN, SVGIG (reference sequence). With V trimmed by 0 bases and J by 0 bases, 8 bases remained unmatched. The DNA for the CDR3 is TGTGCCTGGAGTGTTCTTCCTAGCGGAGCCTCCTACAATGAGCAGTTCTTC. It encodes CAWSVLPSGASYNEQFF.

V gene TRBV2 combines with J gene TRBJ2-7; TRBD1 or TRBD2 may be the D gene (5 bases each). The V gene's germline CDR1 is SNHLY and CDR2 FYNNEI. V was shortened by 7 bases and J by 6 bases, with 25 bases between the two germline ends. This CDR3 has 16 residues. This CDR3 is CASTERELGERGEQYF. CDR3 nucleotide sequence: TGTGCCAGCACGGAGCGAGAACTAGGGGAACGGGGCGAGCAGTACTTC.

This clonotype appeared many times. V is TRBV6-1 and J is TRBJ2-7, with 8 bases aligning to TRBD2. The J segment lost 3 bases and the V segment lost 5 bases, leaving 6 bases of the junction unmatched. This CDR3 contains 14 residues. The germline CDR1 and CDR2 sequences are MNHNS and SASEGT. As DNA, the CDR3 is TGTGCCAGCAGTTTACTAGCGGAGAGCTACGAGCAGTACTTC. As protein: CASSLLAESYEQYF.

This clonotype occurred a few times. The V call is TRBV4-1, the J call TRBJ1-3, with 11 bases aligning to TRBD1. V dropped 1 base and J dropped 1; count of bases not matched to a gene: 18. This CDR3 is 22 amino acids long. CDR1 is MGHRA and CDR2 is YSYEKL in the germline V gene. The CDR3 coding sequence is TGCGCCAGCAGCCAAGGAACACCAAACGGGACAGGGGGAGTAAAGTCTGGAAACACCATATATTTT. Amino acids: CASSQGTPNGTGGVKSGNTIYF.

This clonotype showed up just a few times. The genes are TRBV4-1 and TRBJ2-5; no firm D call. CDR1 and CDR2 (germline): MGHRA, YSYEKL. Trimming shortened V by 3 bases and J by 7 bases, and 18 bases separated the two germline ends. The CDR3 is 15 residues long. CDR3 protein: CASSQAMDRMGTQYF. The DNA for the CDR3 is TGCGCCAGCAGCCAGGCGATGGATAGGATGGGGACCCAGTACTTC.

This clonotype was observed at least ten times. The V gene is TRBV3-1, the J gene TRBJ2-3, with D perhaps TRBD1 (6 bases). Trimming cost V 4 bases and J 3 bases, with 14 bases left between them. CDR1 and CDR2 (germline): LGHDT, YNNKEL (reference sequence). This CDR3 comprises 15 residues. The DNA for the CDR3 is TGTGCCAGCAGCCTTGGGGGCAGGAGGACAGATACGCAGTATTTT. Its protein is CASSLGGRRTDTQYF.

This chain joins TRBV18 and TRBJ2-2; D perhaps matches TRBD2 (5 bases). CDR1 and CDR2 (germline): KGHSH, LQKENI. Trimming took off 2 bases at V and 2 bases at J, with 12 bases between the two ends. The CDR3 contains 16 residues. CDR3 in DNA: TGTGCCAGCTCACCATTCTCGGGGTCCAACACCGGGGAGCTGTTTTTT. Translating gives CASSPFSGSNTGELFF.